This T cell receptor (beta chain) is drawn from a study of T cell responses to AZD1222 COVID-19 vaccine. Study-wide context: Samples with a second dose at about 4 or about 12 weeks were pooled together. Study outcomes and limitations: A reported finding is that nearly half of spike-specific TCRs target unmutated variant regions. It should be noted that donors were predominantly white British and more often female, and clonal diversity was possibly underestimated.

The V gene lost 4 bases and the J gene lost 9 bases, with 16 bases spanning the gap. Germline V gives CDR1 SQVTM, CDR2 ANQGSEA. CDR3 size: 14 residues. A word on this clone: Antigen specificity is unknown.

Produced via immunoSEQ multiplex PCR; TCRdb's table is partial and in-frame only. Here the sample spans around 99,000 clones, approximately 91% being singletons. This receptor was identified in an adult in good health. Sequenced material: peripheral blood, taken on day 0 of AZD1222 vaccination. V is TRBV29-1 and J is TRBJ1-6; D may be TRBD1 (5 bases). This CDR3 is CSVAAAGGSSPLHF. The CDR3 nucleotides are TGCAGCGTTGCGGCGGCCGGGGGGAGTTCACCCCTCCACTTT.